The entry below gives a single T cell receptor (beta chain) sequence along with its context. V was trimmed by 5 bases and J by 0 bases, leaving 11 bases between them. The CDR3 runs to 15 residues. The germline V gene encodes CDR1 ENHRY and CDR2 SYGVKD. This entry is derived from a study of blood T cell repertoires in COVID-19. Study-wide context: Whether acute or convalescent, the COVID-19 samples came from the United States, Italy and Spain. In each case, the material was cDNA or gDNA derived from T cells, B-cell-depleted T cells, or PBMCs.

Study processing details: Reference gene primers were amplified, and this amplification served to estimate nucleated cell counts. This table comes from immunoSEQ multiplex PCR, and its TCRdb copy is limited to in-frame clones, with some not included. V, J and clone size derive from that table, while D and trimming were established from the DNA sequence. Of around 300,000 clones in the sample, around nine tenths are singletons; the top ten hold about 5%. The J gene is TRBJ1-5, the V gene TRBV10-3, with a tentative D call TRBD1 (6 bases). The sample comprised PBMCs or T cells enriched from blood (not recorded which). The source of this sequence is a young man who had recovered from COVID-19. The CDR3 coding sequence is TGTGCCATCAGTCCAGGACAGAATAGCAATCAGCCCCAGCATTTT. It is translated as CAISPGQNSNQPQHF.